Listed below are T cell receptor beta chains from one sample, sequenced in a study of patients and donors after allogeneic stem cell transplantation. TCRdb re-called the RT-PCR reads through MiXCR, storing one row per CDR3 protein. The repertoire has hundreds of thousands of distinct CDR3 sequences, 16% of them found once; the top ten carry less than 8%. What was sequenced was blood, either unsorted or a sorted T cell fraction (not recorded which). The receptors come from a human donor who was either an allogeneic HSCT recipient or a stem cell or donor lymphocyte infusion donor (not recorded which). It is not recorded whose cells these are; they may come from a transplant donor. CDR3s leave out the opening cysteine and the closing phenylalanine or tryptophan.

j_gene: TRBJ2-4
len: 13
v_gene: TRBV20-1
CDR3aa: SALARVLAKNIQY

j_gene: TRBJ2-7
len: 13
v_gene: TRBV7-9
CDR3aa: ASSLGRTLTGEQY

j_gene: TRBJ1-6
len: 11
v_gene: TRBV12-3/TRBV12-4
CDR3aa: ASSLKSRSPLH

j_gene: TRBJ1-1
len: 12
v_gene: TRBV27
CDR3aa: ASSWAAGVTEAF

j_gene: TRBJ2-7
len: 13
v_gene: TRBV24-1
CDR3aa: ATSDFHRRRYEQY

j_gene: TRBJ2-1
len: 16
v_gene: TRBV6-5
CDR3aa: ASSYREPGTGGIGEQF

j_gene: TRBJ2-3
len: 11
v_gene: TRBV5-6
CDR3aa: ASSSGTGHTQY

j_gene: TRBJ2-2
len: 9
v_gene: TRBV2
CDR3aa: ASKYTGELF

j_gene: TRBJ2-7
len: 9
v_gene: TRBV27
CDR3aa: ASSSSGVTV

j_gene: TRBJ1-1
len: 13
v_gene: TRBV19
CDR3aa: ASSEMTGGRAEAF

j_gene: TRBJ2-7
len: 15
v_gene: TRBV12-3/TRBV12-4
CDR3aa: ASSLARRGAGGGEQY

j_gene: TRBJ2-3
len: 17
v_gene: TRBV25-1
CDR3aa: ASSGKRAIAGGPTDTQY

j_gene: TRBJ2-2
len: 15
v_gene: TRBV4-1
CDR3aa: ASSQDSAGVNTGELF

j_gene: TRBJ2-1
len: 14
v_gene: TRBV18
CDR3aa: ASSPPGLAGGHEQF

j_gene: TRBJ1-1
len: 11
v_gene: TRBV20-1
CDR3aa: SAPTDSNTEAF

j_gene: TRBJ1-5
len: 14
v_gene: TRBV7-6
CDR3aa: ASSLRDGYSNQPQH

j_gene: TRBJ1-1
len: 12
v_gene: TRBV20-1
CDR3aa: SATPLGMNTEAF

j_gene: TRBJ1-2
len: 10
v_gene: TRBV12-3/TRBV12-4
CDR3aa: ASSLRGDGYT

j_gene: TRBJ2-7
len: 15
v_gene: TRBV11-2
CDR3aa: ASSAGTGGAKPYEQY

j_gene: TRBJ2-3
len: 12
v_gene: TRBV24-1
CDR3aa: ATSPGQSTDTQY

j_gene: TRBJ1-2
len: 11
v_gene: TRBV14
CDR3aa: ASSQNSNYGYT

j_gene: TRBJ1-1
len: 12
v_gene: TRBV29-1
CDR3aa: SVGGGTGNTEAF

j_gene: TRBJ2-3
len: 12
v_gene: TRBV7-3
CDR3aa: ASSPLEVSDTQY

j_gene: TRBJ1-1
len: 12
v_gene: TRBV11-3
CDR3aa: ASSLALANTEAF

j_gene: TRBJ1-3
len: 12
v_gene: TRBV5-1
CDR3aa: ASMKGGSGNTIY

j_gene: TRBJ2-7
len: 15
v_gene: TRBV29-1
CDR3aa: SVERTGGDLFGYEQY

j_gene: TRBJ1-1
len: 12
v_gene: TRBV20-1
CDR3aa: SARDFQGKAEAF

j_gene: TRBJ2-5
len: 11
v_gene: TRBV29-1
CDR3aa: SVVRRVQETQY